The following is a TCR beta chain sequence with its context. No antigen is known for it. The authors prepared the TCRbeta library with unique molecular identifiers. TCRdb passed the PCR reads through MiXCR, listing each CDR3 protein once. The repertoire holds 480,000 or so distinct CDR3 sequences, more than 9% seen once, with just over 2% in the top ten. The data stem from a study of T-cell reconstitution after alpha-beta-depleted transplantation in children. Study results and limitations: There were reportedly several hundred expanded graft clones from which alpha-beta T cells came about two months after transplant. The main origin of T-cell counts and diversity one year after transplant was newly produced T cells.

The germline gives CDR1 MNHEY, CDR2 SMNVEV (reference sequence). The length of the CDR3 is 17 residues. V was clipped by 6 bases and J by 7 bases; unmatched bases: 17. This specimen consisted of PBMCs, obtained before TCRalphabeta/CD19-depleted stem cell transplant. The receptor's source is a child aged 2 to 10 with inherited bone marrow failure, due to receive a stem cell transplant. J is TRBJ2-1 and V is TRBV27; 8 bases align to TRBD2. The CDR3 DNA reads as TGTGCCAGCAGCCGCCTCATAACAGCGGGAGTGGGAAATGAGCAGTTCTTC. Its protein product is CASSRLITAGVGNEQFF.